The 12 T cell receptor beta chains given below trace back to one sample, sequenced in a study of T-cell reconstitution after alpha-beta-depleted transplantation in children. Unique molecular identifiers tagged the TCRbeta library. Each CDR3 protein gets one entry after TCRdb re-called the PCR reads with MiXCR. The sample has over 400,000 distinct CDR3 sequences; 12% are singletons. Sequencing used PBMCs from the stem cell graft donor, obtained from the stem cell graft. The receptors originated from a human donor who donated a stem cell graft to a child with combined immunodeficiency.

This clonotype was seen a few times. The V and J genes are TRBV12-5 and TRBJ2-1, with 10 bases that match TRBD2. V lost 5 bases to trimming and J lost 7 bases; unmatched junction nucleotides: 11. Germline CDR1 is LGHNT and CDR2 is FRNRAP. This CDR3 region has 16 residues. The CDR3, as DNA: TGTGCTAGTGGTGGGGCCGGGACTAGCGCGTCGAATGAGCAGTTCTTC. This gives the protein CASGGAGTSASNEQFF. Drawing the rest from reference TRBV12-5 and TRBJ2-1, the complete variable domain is DARVTQTPRHKVTEMGQEVTMRCQPILGHNTVFWYRQTMMQGLELLAYFRNRAPLDDSGMPKDRFSAEMPDATLATLKIQPSEPRDSAVYFCASGGAGTSASNEQFFGPGTRLTVL.

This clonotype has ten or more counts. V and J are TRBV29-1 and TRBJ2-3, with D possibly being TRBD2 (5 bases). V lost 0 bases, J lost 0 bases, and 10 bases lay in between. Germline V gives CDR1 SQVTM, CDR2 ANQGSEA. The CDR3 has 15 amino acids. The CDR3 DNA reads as TGCAGCGTTGAAGAAGGGAGCCGAAGCACAGATACGCAGTATTTT. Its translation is CSVEEGSRSTDTQYF.

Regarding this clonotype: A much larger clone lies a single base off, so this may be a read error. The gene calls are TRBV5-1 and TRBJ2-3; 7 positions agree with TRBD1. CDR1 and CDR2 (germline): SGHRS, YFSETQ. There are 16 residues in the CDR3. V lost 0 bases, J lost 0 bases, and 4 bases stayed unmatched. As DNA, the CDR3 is TGCGCCAGCAGCTTGGACGGACAGGCTAGCACAGATACGCAGTATTTT. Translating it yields CASSLDGQASTDTQYF.

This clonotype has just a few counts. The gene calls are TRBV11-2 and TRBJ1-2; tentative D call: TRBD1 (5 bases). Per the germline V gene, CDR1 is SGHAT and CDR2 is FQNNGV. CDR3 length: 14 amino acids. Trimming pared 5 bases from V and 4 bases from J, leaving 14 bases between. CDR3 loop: CASSRWGSPYGYTF. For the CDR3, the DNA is TGTGCCAGCAGCAGATGGGGGAGTCCCTATGGCTACACCTTC. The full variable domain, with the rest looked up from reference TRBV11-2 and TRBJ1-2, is EAGVAQSPRYKIIEKRQSVAFWCNPISGHATLYWYQQILGQGPKLLIQFQNNGVVDDSQLPKDRFSAERLKGVDSTLKIQPAKLEDSAVYLCASSRWGSPYGYTFGSGTRLTVV.

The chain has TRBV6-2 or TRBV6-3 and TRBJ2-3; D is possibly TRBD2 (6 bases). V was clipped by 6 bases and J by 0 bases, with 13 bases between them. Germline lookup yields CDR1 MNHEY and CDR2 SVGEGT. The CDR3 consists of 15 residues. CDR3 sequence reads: CASRLGGSSTDTQYF. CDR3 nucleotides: TGTGCCAGCAGACTCGGGGGATCTAGCACAGATACGCAGTATTTT.

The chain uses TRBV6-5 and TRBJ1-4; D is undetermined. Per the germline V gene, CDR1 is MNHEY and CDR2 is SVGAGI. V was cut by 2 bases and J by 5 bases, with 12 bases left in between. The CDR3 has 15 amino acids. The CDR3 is CASSYSSGRNEKLFF. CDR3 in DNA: TGTGCCAGCAGTTACAGTTCCGGACGGAATGAAAAACTGTTTTTT.

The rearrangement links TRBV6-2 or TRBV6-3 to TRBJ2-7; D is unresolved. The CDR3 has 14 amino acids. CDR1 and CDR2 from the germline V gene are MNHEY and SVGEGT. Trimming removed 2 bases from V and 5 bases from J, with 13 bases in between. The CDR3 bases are TGTGCCAGCAGTTACGCGACGGAACCCAACGAGCAGTACTTC. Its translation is CASSYATEPNEQYF.

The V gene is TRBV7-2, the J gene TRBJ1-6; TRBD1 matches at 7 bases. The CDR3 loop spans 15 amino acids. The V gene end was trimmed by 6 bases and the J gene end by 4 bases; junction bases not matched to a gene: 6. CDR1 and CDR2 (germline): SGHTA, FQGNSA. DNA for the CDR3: TGTGCCAGCAGGAGCCCGGGACAGTATAATTCACCCCTCCACTTT. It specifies CASRSPGQYNSPLHF. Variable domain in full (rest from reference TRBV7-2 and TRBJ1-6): GAGVSQSPSNKVTEKGKDVELRCDPISGHTALYWYRQSLGQGLEFLIYFQGNSAPDKSGLPSDRFSAERTGGSVSTLTIQRTQQEDSAVYLCASRSPGQYNSPLHFGNGTRLTVT.

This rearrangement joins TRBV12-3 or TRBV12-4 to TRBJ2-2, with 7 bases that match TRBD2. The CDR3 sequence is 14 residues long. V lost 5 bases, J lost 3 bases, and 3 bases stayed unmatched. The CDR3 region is CASSGAGDTGELFF. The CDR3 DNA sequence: TGTGCCAGCAGTGGGGCGGGAGACACCGGGGAGCTGTTTTTT.

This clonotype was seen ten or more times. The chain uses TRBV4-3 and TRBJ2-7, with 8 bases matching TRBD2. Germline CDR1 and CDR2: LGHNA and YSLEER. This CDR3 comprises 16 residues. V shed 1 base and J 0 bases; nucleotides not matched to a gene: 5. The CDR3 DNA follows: TGCGCCAGCAGCCAAGTCTTAGGACTAGCCTCCTACGAGCAGTACTTC. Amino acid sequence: CASSQVLGLASYEQYF.

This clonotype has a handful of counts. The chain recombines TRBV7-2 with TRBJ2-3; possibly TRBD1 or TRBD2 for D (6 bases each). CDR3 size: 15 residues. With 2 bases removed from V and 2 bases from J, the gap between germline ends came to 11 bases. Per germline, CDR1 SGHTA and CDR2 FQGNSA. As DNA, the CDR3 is TGTGCCAGCAGCTTAACGGGGGCCTACACAGATACGCAGTATTTT. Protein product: CASSLTGAYTDTQYF.

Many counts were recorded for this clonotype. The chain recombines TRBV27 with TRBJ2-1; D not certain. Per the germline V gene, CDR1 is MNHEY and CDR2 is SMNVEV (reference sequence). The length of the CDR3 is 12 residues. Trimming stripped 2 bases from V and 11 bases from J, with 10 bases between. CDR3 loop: CASSLGPFKQFF. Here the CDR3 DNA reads TGTGCCAGCAGTTTAGGCCCGTTTAAGCAGTTCTTC.